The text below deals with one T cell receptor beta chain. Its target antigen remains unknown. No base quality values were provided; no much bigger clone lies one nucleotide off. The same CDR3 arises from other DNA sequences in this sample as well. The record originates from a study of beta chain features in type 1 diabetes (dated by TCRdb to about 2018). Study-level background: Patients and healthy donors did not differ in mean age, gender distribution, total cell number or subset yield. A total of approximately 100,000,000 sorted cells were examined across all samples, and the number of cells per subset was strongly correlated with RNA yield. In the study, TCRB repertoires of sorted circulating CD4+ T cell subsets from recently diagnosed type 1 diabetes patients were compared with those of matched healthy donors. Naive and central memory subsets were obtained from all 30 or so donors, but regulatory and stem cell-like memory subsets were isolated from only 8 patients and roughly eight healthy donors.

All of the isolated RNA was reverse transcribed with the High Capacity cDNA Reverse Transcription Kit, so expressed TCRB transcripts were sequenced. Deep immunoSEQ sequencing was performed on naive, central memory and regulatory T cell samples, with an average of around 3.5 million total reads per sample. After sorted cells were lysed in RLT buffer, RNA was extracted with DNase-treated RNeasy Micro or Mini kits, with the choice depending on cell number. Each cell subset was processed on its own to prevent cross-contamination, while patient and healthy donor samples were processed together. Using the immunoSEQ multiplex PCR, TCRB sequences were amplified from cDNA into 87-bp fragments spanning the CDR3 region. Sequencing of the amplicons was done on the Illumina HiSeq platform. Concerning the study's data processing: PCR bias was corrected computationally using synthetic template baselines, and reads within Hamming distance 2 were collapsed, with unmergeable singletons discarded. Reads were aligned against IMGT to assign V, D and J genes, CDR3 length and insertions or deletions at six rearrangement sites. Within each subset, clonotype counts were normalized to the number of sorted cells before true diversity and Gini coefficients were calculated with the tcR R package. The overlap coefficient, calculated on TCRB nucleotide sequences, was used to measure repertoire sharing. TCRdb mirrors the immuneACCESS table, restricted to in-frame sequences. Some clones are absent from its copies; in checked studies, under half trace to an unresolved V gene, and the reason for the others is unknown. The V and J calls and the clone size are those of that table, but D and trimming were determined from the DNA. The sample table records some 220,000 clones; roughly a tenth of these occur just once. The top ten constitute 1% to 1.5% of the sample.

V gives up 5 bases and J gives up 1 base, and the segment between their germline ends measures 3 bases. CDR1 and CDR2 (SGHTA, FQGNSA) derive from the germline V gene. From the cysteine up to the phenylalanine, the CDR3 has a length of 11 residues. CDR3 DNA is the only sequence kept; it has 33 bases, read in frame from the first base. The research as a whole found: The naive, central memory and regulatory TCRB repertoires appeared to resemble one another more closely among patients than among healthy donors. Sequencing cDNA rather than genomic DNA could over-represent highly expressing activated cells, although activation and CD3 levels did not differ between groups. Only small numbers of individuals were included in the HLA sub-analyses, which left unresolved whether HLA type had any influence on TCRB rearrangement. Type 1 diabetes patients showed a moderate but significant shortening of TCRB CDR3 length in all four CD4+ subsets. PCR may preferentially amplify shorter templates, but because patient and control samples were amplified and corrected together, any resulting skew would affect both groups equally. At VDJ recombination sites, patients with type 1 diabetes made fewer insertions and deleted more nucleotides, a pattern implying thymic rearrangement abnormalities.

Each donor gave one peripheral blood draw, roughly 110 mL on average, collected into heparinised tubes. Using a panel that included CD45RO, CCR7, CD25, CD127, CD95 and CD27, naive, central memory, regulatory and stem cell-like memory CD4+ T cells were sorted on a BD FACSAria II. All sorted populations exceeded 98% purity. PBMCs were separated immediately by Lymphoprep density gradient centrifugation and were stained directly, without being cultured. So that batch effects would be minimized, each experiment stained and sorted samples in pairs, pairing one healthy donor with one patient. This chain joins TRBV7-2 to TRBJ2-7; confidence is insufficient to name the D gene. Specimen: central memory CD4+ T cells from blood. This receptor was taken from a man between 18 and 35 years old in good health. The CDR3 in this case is CASSPSYEQYF. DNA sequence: TGTGCCAGCAGCCCTTCCTACGAGCAGTACTTC.